One and the same sample provided the 9 T cell receptor beta chains below, sequenced in a study of blood T cell repertoires in COVID-19. Clones were sequenced by immunoSEQ multiplex PCR, and TCRdb holds only the in-frame ones, with some missing. The table records 150,000 to 250,000 clones, roughly 79% of them present only once. The sample taken for sequencing was peripheral blood. These receptors all stem from a human donor with acute or convalescent COVID-19. The donor label of this sample is uncertain.

The V and J genes are TRBV6-5 and TRBJ1-2; no clear D. The ends were cut back, 7 bases at V and 5 bases at J, with 17 bases in the middle. This CDR3 contains 14 residues. The germline gives CDR1 MNHEY, CDR2 SVGAGI. The DNA for the CDR3 is TGTGCCAGCACCCCTGGGAGGACCTTTTATGGCTACACCTTC. It yields the protein CASTPGRTFYGYTF.

The V and J genes are TRBV5-1 and TRBJ2-3; maybe TRBD1 (5 bases). CDR3 size: 14 residues. The germline CDR1 and CDR2 sequences are SGHRS and YFSETQ. Trimming took off 5 bases at V and 0 bases at J, with 10 bases between the two ends. In DNA form, the CDR3 reads TGCGCCAGCAGGAGGACAACTAGCACAGATACGCAGTATTTT. This gives the protein CASRRTTSTDTQYF.

The chain combines TRBV5-1 with TRBJ2-7; 7 bases map to TRBD1. This CDR3 region has 14 residues. After removal of 4 bases from V and 0 bases from J, the junction contained 4 bases not matched to a gene. Germline CDR1 is SGHRS and CDR2 is YFSETQ. Written as DNA, the CDR3 is TGCGCCAGCAGCCCGACAGGGAACTCCTACGAGCAGTACTTC. This translates into CASSPTGNSYEQYF. The variable domain in full, completed from reference TRBV5-1 and TRBJ2-7, reads KAGVTQTPRYLIKTRGQQVTLSCSPISGHRSVSWYQQTPGQGLQFLFEYFSETQRNKGNFPGRFSGRQFSNSRSEMNVSTLELGDSALYLCASSPTGNSYEQYFGPGTRLTVT.

This clone has a single count. CDR3 sequence reads: CASSSPQGSYEQYF. The CDR3 DNA sequence: TGTGCCAGCAGTTCCCCGCAGGGATCCTACGAGCAGTACTTC. The V and J genes are TRBV27 and TRBJ2-7; perhaps TRBD1 as D (5 bases). The length of the CDR3 is 14 residues. V was shortened by 4 bases and J by 1 base, with 11 bases between the two germline ends. Per germline, CDR1 MNHEY and CDR2 SMNVEV (reference sequence).

The chain employs TRBV20-1 and TRBJ2-3; D remains unclear. The ends were cut back, 5 bases at V and 5 bases at J, with 8 bases in the middle. CDR3 length: 11 amino acids. Germline values: CDR1 DFQATT, CDR2 SNEGSKA (reference sequence). CDR3 coding DNA: TGCAGTGCTTCCGTCCTAGATACGCAGTATTTT. Translated, it gives CSASVLDTQYF.

The chain combines TRBV6-5 with TRBJ2-1; possibly TRBD2 for D (8 bases). The germline gives CDR1 MNHEY, CDR2 SVGAGI. V lost 7 bases and J lost 9, with 22 bases in between. The CDR3 spans 15 residues. Written as DNA, the CDR3 is TGTGCCAGCACGGGGGGGCCCACAGGGGAAGGTGAGCAGTTCTTC. This sequence encodes CASTGGPTGEGEQFF.

The chain recombines TRBV28 with TRBJ1-1, with TRBD1 matching over 7 bases. Per germline, CDR1 MDHEN and CDR2 SYDVKM. This CDR3 is 14 amino acids long. V shed 5 bases and J 1 base; nucleotides not matched to a gene: 4. CDR3 sequence: CASSPGGKNTEAFF. DNA for the CDR3: TGTGCCAGCAGTCCAGGGGGAAAGAACACTGAAGCTTTCTTT.

In its sample, this clone was seen a few times. The chain is built from TRBV27 and TRBJ1-1; D possibly corresponds to TRBD1 (5 bases). CDR1 and CDR2 from the germline V gene are MNHEY and SMNVEV (reference sequence). Trimming took 2 bases from V and 0 from J, leaving 7 bases between them. The CDR3 is 14 amino acids. Here the CDR3 DNA reads TGTGCCAGCAGTTTAAGACAGATGAACACTGAAGCTTTCTTT. Amino acid sequence: CASSLRQMNTEAFF.

The gene calls are TRBV19 and TRBJ1-5; 7 nucleotides line up with TRBD1. The CDR3 has 15 amino acids. V dropped 7 bases and J dropped 3; count of bases not matched to a gene: 9. Looked up from germline, CDR1 is LNHDA and CDR2 is SQIVND (reference sequence). The CDR3 here is CASNKRDRPNQPQHF. The DNA of the CDR3 is TGTGCCAGTAATAAGAGGGACAGACCCAATCAGCCCCAGCATTTT.